Listed below are T cell receptor beta chains from one sample, sequenced in a study of T cell responses to AZD1222 COVID-19 vaccine. Sequencing used immunoSEQ multiplex PCR; TCRdb keeps in-frame clones, though not all of them. The sample records approximately 120,000 clones, about 89% being singletons. Sequencing used peripheral blood, obtained on day 0 of AZD1222 vaccination. The receptors were sampled from an adult in good health. The CDR3 runs from the conserved cysteine through the conserved F or W. Fields, in order: clone size, D gene, J gene, V gene, CDR3 protein, CDR3 DNA. The D gene is left open where the match is weak. Clone size, where shown, is once, few, many, or a class for clones that have expanded.

abundance: -
d_gene: TRBD2
j_gene: TRBJ2-3
v_gene: TRBV19
CDR3aa: CASSRYRGGTDTQYF
CDR3nt: TGTGCCAGTAGTAGATACCGGGGGGGCACAGATACGCAGTATTTT

abundance: -
d_gene: TRBD1
j_gene: TRBJ1-2
v_gene: TRBV5-4
CDR3aa: CASSRITGGSYGYTF
CDR3nt: TGTGCCAGCAGTAGAATCACAGGGGGCTCCTATGGCTACACCTTC

abundance: -
d_gene: TRBD2
j_gene: TRBJ2-3
v_gene: TRBV7-9
CDR3aa: CASSRPTSGDSDTQYF
CDR3nt: TGTGCCAGCAGCCGGCCGACTAGCGGGGATTCAGATACGCAGTATTTT

abundance: -
d_gene: -
j_gene: TRBJ1-2
v_gene: TRBV6-5
CDR3aa: CASSYSMAGPYGYTF
CDR3nt: TGTGCCAGCAGTTACTCGATGGCAGGGCCCTATGGCTACACCTTC

abundance: -
d_gene: -
j_gene: TRBJ1-2
v_gene: TRBV6-5
CDR3aa: CASRSTGLNYGYTF
CDR3nt: TGTGCCAGCAGATCGACAGGCCTAAACTATGGCTACACCTTC

abundance: -
d_gene: -
j_gene: TRBJ1-1
v_gene: TRBV18
CDR3aa: CASSPLRGEAFF
CDR3nt: TGTGCCAGCTCACCACTCAGGGGAGAGGCTTTCTTT

abundance: -
d_gene: -
j_gene: TRBJ2-7
v_gene: TRBV5-1
CDR3aa: CASKRADSYEQYF
CDR3nt: TGCGCCAGCAAGCGGGCGGACAGTTACGAGCAGTACTTC

abundance: -
d_gene: -
j_gene: TRBJ2-2
v_gene: TRBV7-2
CDR3aa: CASNPGPNTGELFF
CDR3nt: TGTGCCAGCAACCCGGGCCCGAACACCGGGGAGCTGTTTTTT

abundance: -
d_gene: -
j_gene: TRBJ1-4
v_gene: TRBV4-3
CDR3aa: CASSQDGGEKLFF
CDR3nt: TGCGCCAGCAGCCAAGACGGGGGTGAAAAACTGTTTTTT

abundance: -
d_gene: TRBD1
j_gene: TRBJ1-6
v_gene: TRBV19
CDR3aa: CASSTTRTGENSPLHF
CDR3nt: TGTGCCAGTAGTACAACGAGGACAGGGGAGAATTCACCCCTCCACTTT

abundance: -
d_gene: TRBD2
j_gene: TRBJ2-3
v_gene: TRBV13
CDR3aa: CASSERTSGGRDTQYF
CDR3nt: TGTGCCAGCAGCGAAAGGACTAGCGGGGGCCGGGATACGCAGTATTTT

abundance: -
d_gene: -
j_gene: TRBJ2-1
v_gene: TRBV4-3
CDR3aa: CASSQDNRIYNEQFF
CDR3nt: TGCGCCAGCAGCCAAGATAACAGGATTTACAATGAGCAGTTCTTC

abundance: -
d_gene: -
j_gene: TRBJ2-7
v_gene: TRBV21-1
CDR3aa: CASSKEGDMGKVGQYF
CDR3nt: TGTGCCAGCAGCAAAGAAGGGGACATGGGTAAGGTTGGGCAGTACTTC

abundance: -
d_gene: -
j_gene: TRBJ2-7
v_gene: TRBV25-1
CDR3aa: CASSEFPYEQYF
CDR3nt: TGTGCCAGCAGTGAATTCCCCTACGAGCAGTACTTC

abundance: -
d_gene: -
j_gene: TRBJ2-7
v_gene: TRBV28
CDR3aa: CASSPPRRVSYEQYF
CDR3nt: TGTGCCAGCAGCCCCCCCCGGCGGGTATCCTACGAGCAGTACTTC

abundance: -
d_gene: -
j_gene: TRBJ2-7
v_gene: TRBV3-1/TRBV3-2
CDR3aa: CASSQVDSYEQYF
CDR3nt: TGTGCCAGCAGCCAAGTTGACAGCTACGAGCAGTACTTC

abundance: -
d_gene: -
j_gene: TRBJ1-2
v_gene: TRBV27
CDR3aa: CASSSQGYGYTF
CDR3nt: TGTGCCAGCAGTTCCCAGGGTTATGGCTACACCTTC

abundance: few
d_gene: TRBD1
j_gene: TRBJ1-2
v_gene: TRBV29-1
CDR3aa: CSVANRGGYTF
CDR3nt: TGCAGCGTTGCCAACAGGGGCGGCTACACCTTC

abundance: -
d_gene: -
j_gene: TRBJ2-2
v_gene: TRBV19
CDR3aa: CASSIQGRTGELFF
CDR3nt: TGTGCCAGTAGTATACAGGGTCGAACCGGGGAGCTGTTTTTT

abundance: -
d_gene: TRBD1
j_gene: TRBJ1-6
v_gene: TRBV4-3
CDR3aa: CASSQSRQGSNSPLHF
CDR3nt: TGCGCCAGCAGCCAAAGCAGACAGGGTAGTAATTCACCCCTCCACTTT

abundance: -
d_gene: -
j_gene: TRBJ2-7
v_gene: TRBV25-1
CDR3aa: CASSDWGPSSYEQYF
CDR3nt: TGTGCCAGCAGTGATTGGGGGCCTAGCTCCTACGAGCAGTACTTC

abundance: -
d_gene: -
j_gene: TRBJ2-5
v_gene: TRBV5-1
CDR3aa: CASSLEDRIKQETQYF
CDR3nt: TGCGCCAGCAGCTTGGAGGACCGAATCAAACAAGAGACCCAGTACTTC

abundance: -
d_gene: TRBD1
j_gene: TRBJ1-2
v_gene: TRBV4-2
CDR3aa: CASSHDRGNYGYTF
CDR3nt: TGTGCCAGCAGCCATGACAGGGGTAACTATGGCTACACCTTC

abundance: -
d_gene: -
j_gene: TRBJ1-2
v_gene: TRBV10-3
CDR3aa: CAIKRDPTGGYTF
CDR3nt: TGTGCCATCAAGCGCGATCCTACGGGGGGCTACACCTTC

abundance: once
d_gene: -
j_gene: TRBJ1-2
v_gene: TRBV6-4
CDR3aa: CASSRKGPQLYGYTF
CDR3nt: TGTGCCAGCAGTAGGAAGGGGCCCCAGCTCTATGGCTACACCTTC

abundance: -
d_gene: -
j_gene: TRBJ2-1
v_gene: TRBV5-1
CDR3aa: CASSLNLGNNEQFF
CDR3nt: TGCGCCAGCAGCTTGAACCTAGGAAACAATGAGCAGTTCTTC

abundance: -
d_gene: -
j_gene: TRBJ2-7
v_gene: TRBV15
CDR3aa: CATSKTLEGAGEQYF
CDR3nt: TGTGCCACCAGCAAAACTCTGGAGGGCGCTGGCGAGCAGTACTTC

abundance: -
d_gene: TRBD2
j_gene: TRBJ2-3
v_gene: TRBV6-2/TRBV6-3
CDR3aa: CASSYVASGGSFTDTQYF
CDR3nt: TGTGCCAGCAGTTACGTGGCTAGCGGGGGGTCATTCACAGATACGCAGTATTTT

abundance: -
d_gene: -
j_gene: TRBJ1-6
v_gene: TRBV11-2
CDR3aa: CASSLEGRNSPLHF
CDR3nt: TGTGCCAGCAGCTTGGAAGGTCGTAATTCACCCCTCCACTTT

abundance: -
d_gene: -
j_gene: TRBJ2-1
v_gene: TRBV9
CDR3aa: CASSPPPPGEQFF
CDR3nt: TGTGCCAGCAGCCCCCCTCCACCCGGTGAGCAGTTCTTC

abundance: -
d_gene: TRBD2
j_gene: TRBJ2-2
v_gene: TRBV5-1
CDR3aa: CASSLSSGGGAIGELFF
CDR3nt: TGCGCCAGCAGCTTGTCGTCTGGCGGGGGGGCTATCGGGGAGCTGTTTTTT

abundance: -
d_gene: -
j_gene: TRBJ2-4
v_gene: TRBV15
CDR3aa: CATSREGATAQFVQYF
CDR3nt: TGTGCCACCAGCAGAGAAGGGGCGACCGCCCAGTTTGTTCAGTACTTC

abundance: -
d_gene: -
j_gene: TRBJ2-7
v_gene: TRBV5-1
CDR3aa: CASSSPGARGYEQYF
CDR3nt: TGCGCCAGCAGCTCCCCGGGAGCCAGGGGGTACGAGCAGTACTTC

abundance: -
d_gene: TRBD1
j_gene: TRBJ2-2
v_gene: TRBV6-6
CDR3aa: CASRGQTTGELFF
CDR3nt: TGTGCCAGCAGGGGACAGACCACCGGGGAGCTGTTTTTT

abundance: -
d_gene: TRBD1
j_gene: TRBJ1-3
v_gene: TRBV6-5
CDR3aa: CASSYSPGQGGNTIYF
CDR3nt: TGTGCCAGCAGTTACTCTCCGGGACAGGGGGGAAACACCATATATTTT

abundance: -
d_gene: -
j_gene: TRBJ2-7
v_gene: TRBV19
CDR3aa: CASSILPGSYEQYF
CDR3nt: TGTGCCAGTAGTATCCTTCCGGGGTCCTACGAGCAGTACTTC

abundance: -
d_gene: -
j_gene: TRBJ1-1
v_gene: TRBV21-1
CDR3aa: CASSPEHLGKPEAFF
CDR3nt: TGTGCCAGCAGCCCGGAGCACCTAGGGAAACCTGAAGCTTTCTTT

abundance: -
d_gene: -
j_gene: TRBJ1-1
v_gene: TRBV6-5
CDR3aa: CASSYMAGAGTEAFF
CDR3nt: TGTGCCAGCAGTTACATGGCAGGGGCCGGGACTGAAGCTTTCTTT